This entry concerns a single T cell receptor beta chain. What it recognizes is unknown. An end of the junction differs from the germline gene, which may be a read error. These data originate in a study of cytomegalovirus exposure and HLA in healthy donors. About the research overall: Membership in the Caucasian-associated ancestry cluster was found for around four fifths of 300 to 500 genotyped donors.

Germline CDR1 reads LGHNA; CDR2 reads YNFKEQ. This CDR3 region has 15 residues. PCR was performed using 60 Vbeta and 13 Jbeta primers. Original methodology: As a later analysis found, there were 82 million or so unique TCR beta chains, of which around 9.9 million were shared. Data came from immunoSEQ multiplex PCR; TCRdb stores just in-frame clones and leaves some out. The D gene and trimming were derived from the DNA, and the V and J assignments and clone size from that table. The sample consists of about 120,000 clones, 55% to 75% of them appearing once. Overall study findings and caveats: Later on, an analysis tied approximately 15,000 TCR beta sequences to HLA alleles at 0.05 false discovery rate. Later, TCR association rates were found to vary by HLA locus, highest for DRB1 and lowest for HLA-C.

The chain links TRBV4-2 to TRBJ2-7, with TRBD1 matching 11 bases. The TCR sequence derives from a man aged 25-45 years in good health and CMV-seronegative. Sample: PBMCs. The CDR3 region is CASTQEGTGGYEQYF. Here the CDR3 DNA reads TGTGCCAGCACCCAAGAAGGGACAGGGGGCTACGAGCAGTACTTC.